There are many counts of the clone carrying this T cell receptor beta chain. Antigen specificity is unknown. Time point specified: newly diagnosed GD, antithyroid drugs for less than 3 months. PBMCs provided the RNA from which the TCR library was made. Diagnoses of Graves' disease were made by American Thyroid Association guidelines. To make TCR beta libraries, researchers used iRepertoire HTBI primers and Arm-PCR of CDR3 regions. TCRdb ran MiXCR on the multiplex PCR reads and lists one entry per CDR3 protein. The table has around 330,000 distinct CDR3 sequences, 18% seen once. The CDR3 length is 15 residues. Looked up from germline, CDR1 is SNHLY and CDR2 is FYNNEI. Trimming left V 2 bases short and J 4 bases short, with 14 bases between. These data come from a study of regulatory T cells in long-lasting Graves disease. Study-wide results and limits: Persistent Graves' disease cases displayed lower TCR diversity than newly diagnosed ones.

The rearrangement uses TRBV2 and TRBJ1-1; no reliable D call. This receptor was obtained from a female donor with Graves disease. The source material was peripheral blood mononuclear cells (PBMCs), sampled at new diagnosis, from a patient treated with antithyroid drugs. CDR3 protein: CASSEPLSVGTEAFF. CDR3 bases: TGTGCCAGCAGTGAACCACTGTCCGTGGGCACTGAAGCTTTCTTT.